A selection of T cell receptor beta chains follows, all from one sample in a study of CD8 T cells in ankylosing spondylitis. TCRdb reprocessed the 5' RACE reads via MiXCR and lists one record per CDR3 protein. The table records roughly 250,000 distinct CDR3 sequences, around 9.2% of them present only once. Material for sequencing was blood, either unsorted or a sorted T cell fraction (not recorded which). The receptors were sampled from a male donor with ankylosing spondylitis or in good health (not recorded which). Both conserved end residues are part of each CDR3. A D gene is named only where the DNA matches it firmly. Size is stated as once, few, many or a size class.

TRBV13	few	-	TRBJ2-1	CASSLQPRGYNEQFF	TGTGCCAGCAGCTTGCAGCCCAGGGGCTACAATGAGCAGTTCTTC
TRBV19	many	-	TRBJ1-3	CASPSRGGNTIYF	TGTGCCAGTCCCTCCCGAGGAGGAAACACCATATATTTT
TRBV10-3	many	-	TRBJ2-7	CAIGAEQYF	TGTGCCATCGGGGCCGAGCAGTACTTC
TRBV3-1	many	-	TRBJ2-1	CASSQDFGYEQFF	TGTGCCAGCAGCCAAGATTTCGGCTATGAGCAGTTCTTC
TRBV7-7	many	TRBD1	TRBJ2-1	CASSSVRGNNEQFF	TGTGCTAGCAGCTCCGTCAGGGGGAACAATGAGCAGTTCTTC
TRBV30	many	-	TRBJ2-1	CAWTTGDNEQFF	TGTGCCTGGACTACGGGAGATAATGAGCAGTTCTTC
TRBV6-5	few	TRBD2	TRBJ2-2	CASSSVAGDTGELFF	TGTGCCAGCAGTTCCGTAGCGGGGGACACCGGGGAGCTGTTTTTT
TRBV7-9	few	TRBD2	TRBJ2-1	CASSLEVLAGGSEQFF	TGTGCCAGCAGCTTAGAGGTGCTAGCGGGAGGGAGTGAGCAGTTCTTC
TRBV6-4	many	-	TRBJ2-1	CASSDSSGSGNEQFF	TGTGCCAGCAGTGACTCGTCAGGGTCGGGCAATGAGCAGTTCTTC
TRBV11-2	many	-	TRBJ2-2	CASSLVSNANTGELFF	TGTGCCAGCAGCTTAGTAAGCAACGCGAACACCGGGGAGCTGTTTTTT
TRBV20-1	many	-	TRBJ2-3	CSAPTQGTDTQYF	TGCAGTGCCCCGACGCAGGGGACAGATACGCAGTATTTT
TRBV12-3/TRBV12-4	many	-	TRBJ1-6	CASNLLGRFQSPLHF	TGTGCCAGCAACCTCCTGGGGCGCTTCCAATCACCCCTCCACTTT
TRBV5-1	many	-	TRBJ2-1	CASTLSYNEQFF	TGCGCCAGCACCCTTAGCTACAATGAGCAGTTCTTC
TRBV28	few	TRBD1	TRBJ2-5	CASSSPSLDRGPETQYF	TGTGCCAGCAGCTCACCCTCCCTCGATAGGGGGCCAGAGACCCAGTACTTC
TRBV27	many	-	TRBJ2-7	CASSFGVGYEQYF	TGTGCCAGCAGTTTTGGGGTTGGCTACGAGCAGTACTTC
TRBV29-1	many	-	TRBJ2-3	CSVVLASPDTQYF	TGCAGCGTTGTACTAGCAAGTCCAGATACGCAGTATTTT
TRBV5-4	few	-	TRBJ2-1	CASSFLREQFF	TGTGCCAGCAGCTTCTTAAGGGAGCAGTTCTTC